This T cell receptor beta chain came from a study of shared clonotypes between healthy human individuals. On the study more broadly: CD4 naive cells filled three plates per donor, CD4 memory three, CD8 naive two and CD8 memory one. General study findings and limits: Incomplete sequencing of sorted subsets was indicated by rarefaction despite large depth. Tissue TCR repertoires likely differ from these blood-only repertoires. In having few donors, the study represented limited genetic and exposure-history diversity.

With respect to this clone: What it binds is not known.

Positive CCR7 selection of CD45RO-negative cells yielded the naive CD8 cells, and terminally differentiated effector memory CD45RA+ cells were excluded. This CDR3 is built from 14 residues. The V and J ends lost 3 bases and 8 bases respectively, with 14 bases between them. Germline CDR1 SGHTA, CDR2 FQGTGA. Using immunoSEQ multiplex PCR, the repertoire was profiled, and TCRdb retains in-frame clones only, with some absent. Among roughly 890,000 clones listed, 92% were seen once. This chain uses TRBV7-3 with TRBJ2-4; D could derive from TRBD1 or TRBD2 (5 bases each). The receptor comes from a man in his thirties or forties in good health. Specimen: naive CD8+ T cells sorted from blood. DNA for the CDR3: TGTGCCAGCAGCTTGGCCGGGGCTCTGGACATTCAGTACTTC. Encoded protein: CASSLAGALDIQYF.